This T cell receptor beta chain is from a study of T cells in Graves' hyperthyroidism and ophthalmopathy. At the level of the study: Blood from the periphery was taken at initial diagnosis, before any treatment.

CDR1 and CDR2 (germline): ENHRY, SYGVKD. The length of the CDR3 is 13 residues. V was clipped by 9 bases and J by 3 bases; unmatched bases: 3. Regions amplified from RNA transcripts were the TCR beta CDR3 regions. The TCR CDR3 was amplified in a first-round RT-PCR using the HTBI primer set. MiXCR, applied by TCRdb to the multiplex PCR reads, yields one record per CDR3 protein. Of roughly 400,000 distinct CDR3 sequences in the sample, around 16% are singletons; the top ten hold about a quarter. This clonotype was detected a few times. Hyperthyroidism patients were newly diagnosed, had disease duration under 2 months, and were aged 18 to 65 years. Exclusion of a patient resulted from uncontrolled infection, other autoimmune disease, pregnancy or lactation. From more than 9.5 ml of fresh peripheral blood, PBMCs were isolated.

The gene calls are TRBV10-3 and TRBJ2-3, with 10 bases identical to TRBD1. This sequence originates from a woman aged 18-29 years with Graves' hyperthyroidism that later progressed to Graves' ophthalmopathy. The specimen sequenced was blood. The CDR3 DNA sequence: TGTGCCATTGGGACAGGGGTTACAGATACGCAGTATTTT. Translation: CAIGTGVTDTQYF.